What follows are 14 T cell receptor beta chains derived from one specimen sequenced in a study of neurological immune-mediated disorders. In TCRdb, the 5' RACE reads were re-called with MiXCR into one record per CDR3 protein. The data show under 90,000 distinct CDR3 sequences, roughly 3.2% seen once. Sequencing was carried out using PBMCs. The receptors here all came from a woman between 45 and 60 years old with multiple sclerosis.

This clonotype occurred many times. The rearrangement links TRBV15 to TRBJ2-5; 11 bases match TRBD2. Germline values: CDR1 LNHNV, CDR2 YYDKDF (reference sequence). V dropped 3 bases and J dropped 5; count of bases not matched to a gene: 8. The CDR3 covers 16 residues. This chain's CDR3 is CATSRGLAGGRETQYF. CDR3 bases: TGTGCCACCAGCAGGGGCCTAGCGGGGGGCCGGGAGACCCAGTACTTC.

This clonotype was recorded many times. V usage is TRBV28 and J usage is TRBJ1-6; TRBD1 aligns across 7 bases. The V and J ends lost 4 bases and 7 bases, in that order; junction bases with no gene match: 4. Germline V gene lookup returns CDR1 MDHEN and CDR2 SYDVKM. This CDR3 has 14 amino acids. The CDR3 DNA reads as TGTGCCAGCAGTTACCGGGACAGAAATTCACCCCTCCACTTT. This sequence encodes CASSYRDRNSPLHF. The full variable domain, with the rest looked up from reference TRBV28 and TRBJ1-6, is DVKVTQSSRYLVKRTGEKVFLECVQDMDHENMFWYRQDPGLGLRLIYFSYDVKMKEKGDIPEGYSVSREKKERFSLILESASTNQTSMYLCASSYRDRNSPLHFGNGTRLTVT.

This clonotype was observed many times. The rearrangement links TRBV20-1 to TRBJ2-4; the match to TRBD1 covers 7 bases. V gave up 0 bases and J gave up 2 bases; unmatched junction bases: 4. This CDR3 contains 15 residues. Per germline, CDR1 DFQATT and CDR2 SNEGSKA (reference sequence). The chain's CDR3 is CSAREWGQTKNIQYF. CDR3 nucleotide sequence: TGCAGTGCTAGAGAGTGGGGACAGACCAAAAACATTCAGTACTTC.

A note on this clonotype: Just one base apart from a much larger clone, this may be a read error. CDR3: CSASTLGAKDNSPLHF. The CDR3 bases are TGCAGTGCCTCCACCTTGGGGGCCAAAGATAATTCACCCCTCCACTTT. This chain uses TRBV20-1 with TRBJ1-6, with D possibly matching TRBD1 (6 bases). Germline V gene sequence: CDR1 DFQATT, CDR2 SNEGSKA (reference sequence). V was cut by 6 bases and J by 5 bases, with 20 bases left in between. There are 16 residues in the CDR3.

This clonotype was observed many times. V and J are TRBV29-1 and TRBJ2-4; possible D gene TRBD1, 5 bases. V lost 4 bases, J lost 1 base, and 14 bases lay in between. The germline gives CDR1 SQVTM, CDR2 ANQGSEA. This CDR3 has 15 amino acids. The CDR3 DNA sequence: TGCAGCGTTGTAGTCGGCAGGGTTGCCAAAAACATTCAGTACTTC. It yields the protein CSVVVGRVAKNIQYF.

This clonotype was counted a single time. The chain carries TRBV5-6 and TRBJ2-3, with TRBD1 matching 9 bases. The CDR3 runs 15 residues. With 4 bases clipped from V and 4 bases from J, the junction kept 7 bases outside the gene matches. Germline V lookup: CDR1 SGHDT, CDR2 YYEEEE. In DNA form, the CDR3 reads TGTGCCAGCAGCCCCGGGACAGGGTTATCAGATACGCAGTATTTT. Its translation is CASSPGTGLSDTQYF.

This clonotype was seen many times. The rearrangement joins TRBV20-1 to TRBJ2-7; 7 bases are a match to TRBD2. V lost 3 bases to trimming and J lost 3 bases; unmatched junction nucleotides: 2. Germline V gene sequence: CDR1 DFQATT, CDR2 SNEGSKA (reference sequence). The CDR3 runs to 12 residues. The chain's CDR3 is CSARWGGYEQYF. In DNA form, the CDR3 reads TGCAGTGCTAGGTGGGGGGGCTACGAGCAGTACTTC.

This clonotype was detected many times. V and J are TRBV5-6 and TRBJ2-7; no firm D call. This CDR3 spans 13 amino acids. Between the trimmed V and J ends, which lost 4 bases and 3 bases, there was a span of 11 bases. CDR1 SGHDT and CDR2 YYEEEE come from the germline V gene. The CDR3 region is CASSGKALYEQYF. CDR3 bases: TGTGCCAGCAGCGGGAAGGCCCTCTACGAGCAGTACTTC.

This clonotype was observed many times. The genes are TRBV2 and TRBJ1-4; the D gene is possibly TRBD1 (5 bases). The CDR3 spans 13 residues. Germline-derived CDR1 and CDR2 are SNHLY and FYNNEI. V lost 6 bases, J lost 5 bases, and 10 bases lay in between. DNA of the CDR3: TGTGCCAGCAGCCCCCGGGGGAATGAAAAACTGTTTTTT. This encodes CASSPRGNEKLFF.

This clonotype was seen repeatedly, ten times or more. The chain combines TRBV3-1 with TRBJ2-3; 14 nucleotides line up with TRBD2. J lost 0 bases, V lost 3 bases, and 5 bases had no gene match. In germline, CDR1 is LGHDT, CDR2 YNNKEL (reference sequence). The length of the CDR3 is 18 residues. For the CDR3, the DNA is TGTGCCAGCAGCCAGACTAGCGGGGGGGCAAGAAGCACAGATACGCAGTATTTT. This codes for CASSQTSGGARSTDTQYF.

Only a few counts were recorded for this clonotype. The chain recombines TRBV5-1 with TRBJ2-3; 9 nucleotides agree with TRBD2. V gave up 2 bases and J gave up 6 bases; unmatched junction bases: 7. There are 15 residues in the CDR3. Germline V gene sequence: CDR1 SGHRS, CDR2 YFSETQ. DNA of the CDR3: TGCGCCAGCAGCTTCAGGCGGGAGGGCCGGGATACGCAGTATTTT. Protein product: CASSFRREGRDTQYF.

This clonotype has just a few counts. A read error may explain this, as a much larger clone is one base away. The CDR3 region is CASSLAGGLGGAKVLTF. Written as DNA, the CDR3 is TGCGCCAGCAGCTTGGCGGGGGGGCTTGGAGGGGCCAAAGTCCTGACTTTC. The rearrangement uses TRBV5-1 and TRBJ2-6; 8 nucleotides agree with TRBD2. The CDR3 runs 17 residues. Germline V gene data show CDR1 as SGHRS and CDR2 as YFSETQ.

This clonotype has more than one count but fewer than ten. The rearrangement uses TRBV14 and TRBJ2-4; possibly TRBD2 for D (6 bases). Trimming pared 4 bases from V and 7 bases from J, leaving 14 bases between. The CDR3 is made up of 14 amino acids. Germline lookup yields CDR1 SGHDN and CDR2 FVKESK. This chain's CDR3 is CASSRDLGRNIQYF. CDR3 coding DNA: TGTGCCAGCAGCCGGGACTTAGGCCGGAACATTCAGTACTTC.

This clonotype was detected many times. CDR3 residues: CASSFRRGPSTDTQYF. The CDR3 nucleotides are TGTGCCAGCAGTTTCCGGCGCGGACCTAGCACAGATACGCAGTATTTT. V is TRBV12-3 or TRBV12-4 and J is TRBJ2-3; no reliable D call. Between the trimmed V and J ends, which lost 3 bases and 0 bases, there was a span of 13 bases. There are 16 residues in the CDR3.